This TCR beta chain appears in the sequencing data of a study of Graves' ophthalmopathy and Graves' hyperthyroidism. Study background: Ahead of any treatment, peripheral blood was obtained at the initial diagnosis.

Study-wide findings and caveats: Sensitivity of 60% to 71% and specificity of nearly 75% were achieved by the model that predicted ophthalmopathy progression. Blood repertoires reportedly contained most expanded thyroid clonotypes above 0.001 frequency.

Transcripts of RNA were the source for amplifying TCR beta CDR3 regions. An opening RT-PCR round employed HTBI primers and preceded a second-round multiplex PCR. TCRdb re-called the multiplex PCR reads through MiXCR, storing one row per CDR3 protein. This table has about 400,000 distinct CDR3 sequences, around 16% appearing once. The sample holds a few counts of this clonotype. What it binds is not known. Germline V gene data show CDR1 as MNHEY and CDR2 as SVGAGI. Trimming pared 2 bases from V and 11 bases from J, leaving 18 bases between. The length of the CDR3 is 14 residues. Someone took the PBMCs out of more than 8.5 ml of fresh peripheral blood.

The clonotype comes from a woman between 18 and 29 years old with Graves' ophthalmopathy. This chain connects TRBV6-5 to TRBJ1-1, with TRBD1 as a possible D gene (5 bases). The source material was peripheral blood. CDR3 nucleotides: TGTGCCAGCAGTTACGGGACTCACCGCGGCTCGGCTTTCTTT. It translates to CASSYGTHRGSAFF.